These 14 T cell receptor beta chains were all obtained from the same sample, sequenced in a study of early stage breast cancer tumors. Profiling relied on immunoSEQ multiplex PCR, and the TCRdb table lists in-frame clones only, not all of them. The repertoire holds about 28,000 clones, with roughly three fifths as singletons. The sample consisted of breast tumor tissue. The receptors originated from a person between 50 and 60 years old with breast cancer.

The chain uses TRBV27 and TRBJ2-5; D possibly corresponds to TRBD1 (5 bases). The CDR3 runs to 14 residues. Trimming took off 5 bases at V and 2 bases at J, with 12 bases between the two ends. From germline, CDR1 is MNHEY and CDR2 SMNVEV (reference sequence). CDR3 loop: CASSGPRGQETQYF. The CDR3 DNA is TGTGCCAGCAGTGGGCCTAGGGGTCAAGAGACCCAGTACTTC.

The rearrangement joins TRBV7-8 to TRBJ2-7, with 9 bases that match TRBD2. The germline CDR1 and CDR2 sequences are SGHVS and FQNEAQ. The J segment lost 2 bases and the V segment lost 1 base, leaving 12 bases of the junction unmatched. The CDR3 contains 18 residues. CDR3 in DNA: TGTGCCAGCAGCTTAGAGGCGGGAGGGCCCCTTATCACCTACGAGCAGTACTTC. Amino acids: CASSLEAGGPLITYEQYF. The variable domain in full, completed from reference TRBV7-8 and TRBJ2-7, reads GAGVSQSPRYKVAKRGQDVALRCDPISGHVSLFWYQQALGQGPEFLTYFQNEAQLDKSGLPSDRFFAERPEGSVSTLKIQRTQQEDSAVYLCASSLEAGGPLITYEQYFGPGTRLTVT.

The chain links TRBV11-2 to TRBJ1-5, with D possibly being TRBD1 (6 bases). Germline values: CDR1 SGHAT, CDR2 FQNNGV. Between the trimmed V and J ends, which lost 3 bases and 0 bases, there was a span of 6 bases. The CDR3 is 14 residues long. The CDR3 region has the DNA TGTGCCAGCAGCTTGGACAGTAGCAATCAGCCCCAGCATTTT. Translated, it gives CASSLDSSNQPQHF.

The gene calls are TRBV7-6 and TRBJ2-3; TRBD2 matches 9 bases. The V segment lost 3 bases and the J segment 2 bases; nucleotides outside the gene matches: 0. The CDR3 spans 14 residues. The germline V gene encodes CDR1 SGHVS and CDR2 FNYEAQ. The DNA of the CDR3 is TGTGCCAGCAGCTTGGGACTAGCCACAGATACGCAGTATTTT. Its translation: CASSLGLATDTQYF.

The chain employs TRBV9 and TRBJ1-6; possible D gene TRBD1, 6 bases. Trimming left V 4 bases short and J 0 bases short, with 11 bases between. Germline assignment: CDR1 SGDLS and CDR2 YYNGEE. This CDR3 comprises 16 residues. CDR3 DNA sequence: TGTGCCAGCAGCAAAGACAGGAGCTCCTATAATTCACCCCTCCACTTT. Protein product: CASSKDRSSYNSPLHF.

The CDR3 is CASSLMLGGELFF. CDR3 coding DNA: TGTGCCAGCAGCTTAATGCTAGGTGGGGAGCTGTTTTTT. This chain links TRBV7-9 with TRBJ2-2; D is ambiguous. This CDR3 comprises 13 residues. The V end was cut by 2 bases, the J end by 8 bases, with 9 bases between. CDR1 and CDR2 from the germline V gene are SEHNR and FQNEAQ (reference sequence).

The V gene is TRBV28, the J gene TRBJ1-1; the D is unclear. This CDR3 is built from 14 residues. The V end lost 4 bases, the J end lost 1 base, and 10 bases lay between the germline ends. Per the germline V gene, CDR1 is MDHEN and CDR2 is SYDVKM. Here the CDR3 DNA reads TGTGCCAGCAGTTCGGGCACTTCGAACACTGAAGCTTTCTTT. It is translated as CASSSGTSNTEAFF.

In this sample, this clone turned up a few times. V is TRBV6-1 and J is TRBJ1-2, with no clear D. Germline V CDR1 and CDR2: MNHNS, SASEGT. V shed 0 bases and J shed 2 bases, with 7 bases lying between them. The CDR3 is 14 residues long. CDR3 sequence reads: CASSEATENYGYTF. Written as DNA, the CDR3 is TGTGCCAGCAGTGAAGCTACAGAAAACTATGGCTACACCTTC.

The CDR3 loop reads CASSISGGSGNTIYF. CDR3 bases: TGTGCCAGTAGTATATCTGGGGGCTCTGGAAACACCATATATTTT. V usage is TRBV19 and J usage is TRBJ1-3, with D maybe TRBD1 (5 bases). Germline CDR1 LNHDA, CDR2 SQIVND (reference sequence). Deletions cut 2 bases from V and 0 bases from J, with 8 bases between. The CDR3 runs 15 residues.

This clone appeared a single time. The chain has TRBV7-2 and TRBJ1-2; D is perhaps TRBD1 (5 bases). From germline, CDR1 is SGHTA and CDR2 FQGNSA. Trimming took off 1 base at V and 5 bases at J, with 8 bases between the two ends. The CDR3 runs to 13 residues. This CDR3 reads CASSLGKGYGYTF. CDR3 coding DNA: TGTGCCAGCAGCTTAGGGAAGGGGTATGGCTACACCTTC. Using reference TRBV7-2 and TRBJ1-2 for the parts outside the CDR3, the full variable domain is GAGVSQSPSNKVTEKGKDVELRCDPISGHTALYWYRQSLGQGLEFLIYFQGNSAPDKSGLPSDRFSAERTGGSVSTLTIQRTQQEDSAVYLCASSLGKGYGYTFGSGTRLTVV.

Written as DNA, the CDR3 is TGTGCCACCAGCAGCGGACGAGAGACCCAGTACTTC. Translating gives CATSSGRETQYF. The chain has TRBV15 and TRBJ2-5; D is uncertain. Germline assignment: CDR1 LNHNV and CDR2 YYDKDF (reference sequence). The CDR3 spans 12 residues. V dropped 3 bases and J dropped 4 bases, with 6 bases sitting between them.

This clone has just one count. The rearrangement uses TRBV5-1 and TRBJ1-4, with D perhaps TRBD1 (6 bases). Per the germline V gene, CDR1 is SGHRS and CDR2 is YFSETQ. The CDR3 totals 15 residues. V lost 4 bases and J lost 4, with 14 bases in between. The CDR3 protein is CASSRGAQVNEKLFF. In DNA, the CDR3 is TGCGCCAGCAGCAGGGGGGCTCAGGTTAATGAAAAACTGTTTTTT.

This clone was seen a few times. The chain recombines TRBV11-1 with TRBJ2-1; 10 bases align to TRBD2. V gave up 3 bases and J gave up 4 bases; unmatched junction bases: 15. The CDR3 loop spans 19 amino acids. Per the germline V gene, CDR1 is SGHAT and CDR2 is FQDESV (reference sequence). The CDR3 sequence: CASSLPTGLAVDWYNEQFF. The CDR3 DNA is TGTGCCAGCAGCTTGCCAACCGGACTAGCGGTTGATTGGTACAATGAGCAGTTCTTC. The complete variable domain, with remaining parts taken from reference TRBV11-1 and TRBJ2-1, reads EAEVAQSPRYKITEKSQAVAFWCDPISGHATLYWYRQILGQGPELLVQFQDESVVDDSQLPKDRFSAERLKGVDSTLKIQPAELGDSAMYLCASSLPTGLAVDWYNEQFFGPGTRLTVL.

This sequence joins TRBV5-6 and TRBJ2-7; TRBD1 matches at 9 bases. This CDR3 has 13 residues. Germline V gene lookup returns CDR1 SGHDT and CDR2 YYEEEE. J was trimmed by 5 bases and V by 4 bases; bases with no gene match: 4. CDR3 protein: CASSPDRGDEQYF. CDR3 DNA: TGTGCCAGCAGCCCTGACAGGGGGGACGAGCAGTACTTC.